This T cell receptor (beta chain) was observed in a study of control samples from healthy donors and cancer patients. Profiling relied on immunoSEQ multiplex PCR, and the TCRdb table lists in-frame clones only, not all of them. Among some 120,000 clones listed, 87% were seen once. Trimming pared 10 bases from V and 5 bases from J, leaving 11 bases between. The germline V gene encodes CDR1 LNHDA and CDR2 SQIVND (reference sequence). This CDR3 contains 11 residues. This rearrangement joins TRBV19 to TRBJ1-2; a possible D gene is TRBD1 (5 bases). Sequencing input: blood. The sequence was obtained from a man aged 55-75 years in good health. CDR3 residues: CANRGEYGYTF. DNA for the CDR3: TGTGCCAATAGGGGTGAATATGGCTACACCTTC. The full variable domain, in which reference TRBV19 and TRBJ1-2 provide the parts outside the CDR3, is DGGITQSPKYLFRKEGQNVTLSCEQNLNHDAMYWYRQDPGQGLRLIYYSQIVNDFQKGDIAEGYSVSREKKESFPLTVTSAQKNPTAFYLCANRGEYGYTFGSGTRLTVV.